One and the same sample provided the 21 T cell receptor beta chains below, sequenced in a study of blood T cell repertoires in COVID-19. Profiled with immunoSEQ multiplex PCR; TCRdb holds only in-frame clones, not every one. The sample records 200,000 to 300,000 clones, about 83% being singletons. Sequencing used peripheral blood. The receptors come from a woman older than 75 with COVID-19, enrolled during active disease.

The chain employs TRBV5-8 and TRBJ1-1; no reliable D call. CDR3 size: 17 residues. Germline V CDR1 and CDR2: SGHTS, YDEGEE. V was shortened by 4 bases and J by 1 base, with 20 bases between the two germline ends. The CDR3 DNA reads TGTGCCAGCAGCAACTATGACCAGTATAGACGGAACACTGAAGCTTTCTTT. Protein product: CASSNYDQYRRNTEAFF.

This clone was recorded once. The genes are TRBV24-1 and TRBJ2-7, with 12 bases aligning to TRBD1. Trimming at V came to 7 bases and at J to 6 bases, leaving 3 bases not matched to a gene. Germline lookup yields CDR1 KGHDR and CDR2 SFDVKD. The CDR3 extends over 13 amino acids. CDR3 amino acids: CATSRDRGLEQYF. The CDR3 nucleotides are TGTGCCACCAGCCGGGACAGGGGGCTCGAGCAGTACTTC.

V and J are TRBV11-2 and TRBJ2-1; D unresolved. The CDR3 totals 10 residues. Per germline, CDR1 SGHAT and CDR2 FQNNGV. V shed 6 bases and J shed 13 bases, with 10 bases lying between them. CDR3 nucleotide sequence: TGTGCCAGCAGTCAGTCCACCCAGTTCTTC. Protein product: CASSQSTQFF.

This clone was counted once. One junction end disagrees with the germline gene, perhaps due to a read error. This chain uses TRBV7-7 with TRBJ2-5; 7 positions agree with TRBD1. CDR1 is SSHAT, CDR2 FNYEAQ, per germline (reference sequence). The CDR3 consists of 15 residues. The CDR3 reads CASSRTGARGETQYF. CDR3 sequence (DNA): TGTGCTAGCAGCCGTACAGGGGCTAGGGGGGAGACCCAGTACTTC.

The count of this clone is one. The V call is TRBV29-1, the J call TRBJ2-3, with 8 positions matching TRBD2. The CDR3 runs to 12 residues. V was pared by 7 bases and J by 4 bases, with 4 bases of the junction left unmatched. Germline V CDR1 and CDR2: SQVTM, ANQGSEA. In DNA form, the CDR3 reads TGCAGCGCCGGGAGGGCTGCAGATACGCAGTATTTT. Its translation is CSAGRAADTQYF.

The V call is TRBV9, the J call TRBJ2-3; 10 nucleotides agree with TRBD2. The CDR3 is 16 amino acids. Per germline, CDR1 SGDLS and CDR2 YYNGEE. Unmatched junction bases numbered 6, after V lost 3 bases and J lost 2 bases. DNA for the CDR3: TGTGCCAGCAGCGGGCTAGCGGGGGACTACACAGATACGCAGTATTTT. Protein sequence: CASSGLAGDYTDTQYF.

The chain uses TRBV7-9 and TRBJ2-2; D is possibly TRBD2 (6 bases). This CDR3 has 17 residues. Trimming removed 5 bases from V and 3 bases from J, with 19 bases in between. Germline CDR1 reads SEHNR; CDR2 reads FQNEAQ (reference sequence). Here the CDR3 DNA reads TGTGCCAGCAGCCGGAGGAGAGGAGGGAACTACACCGGGGAGCTGTTTTTT. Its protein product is CASSRRRGGNYTGELFF.

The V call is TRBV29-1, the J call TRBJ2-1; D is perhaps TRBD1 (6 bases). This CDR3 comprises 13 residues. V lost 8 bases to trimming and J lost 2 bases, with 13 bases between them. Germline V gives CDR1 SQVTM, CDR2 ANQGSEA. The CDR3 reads CSTRQATYNEQFF. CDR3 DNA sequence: TGCAGCACCAGACAGGCAACCTACAATGAGCAGTTCTTC.

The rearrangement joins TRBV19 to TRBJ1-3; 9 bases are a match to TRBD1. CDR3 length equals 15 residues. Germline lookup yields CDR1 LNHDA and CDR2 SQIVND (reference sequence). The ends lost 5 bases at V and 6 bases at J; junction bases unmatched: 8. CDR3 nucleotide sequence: TGTGCCAGTAGTCTGGCCGGGACAGGGATAAACACCATATATTTT. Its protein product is CASSLAGTGINTIYF.

The CDR3 DNA follows: TGTGCCAGTAGTATGGGGCTAGCGGGGGTCCAAGAGACCCAGTACTTC. Translating it yields CASSMGLAGVQETQYF. The genes are TRBV19 and TRBJ2-5, with 10 bases identical to TRBD2. The germline V gene has CDR1 LNHDA and CDR2 SQIVND (reference sequence). The CDR3 is 16 amino acids. J gave up 1 base and V 3 bases, and 5 bases lay outside the gene matches.

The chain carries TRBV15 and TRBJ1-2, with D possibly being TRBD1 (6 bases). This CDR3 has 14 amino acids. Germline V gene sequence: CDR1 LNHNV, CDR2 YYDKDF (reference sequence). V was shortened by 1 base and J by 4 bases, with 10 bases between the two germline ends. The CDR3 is CATSRGGGLYGYTF. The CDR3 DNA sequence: TGTGCCACCAGCAGAGGGGGGGGGCTCTATGGCTACACCTTC. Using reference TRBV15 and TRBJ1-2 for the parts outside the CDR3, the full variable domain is DAMVIQNPRYQVTQFGKPVTLSCSQTLNHNVMYWYQQKSSQAPKLLFHYYDKDFNNEADTPDNFQSRRPNTSFCFLDIRSPGLGDTAMYLCATSRGGGLYGYTFGSGTRLTVV.

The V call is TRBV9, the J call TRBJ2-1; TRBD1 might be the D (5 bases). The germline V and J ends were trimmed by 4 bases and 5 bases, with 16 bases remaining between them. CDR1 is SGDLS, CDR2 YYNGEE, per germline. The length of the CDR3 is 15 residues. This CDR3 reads CASSPTDNRHNEQFF. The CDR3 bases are TGTGCCAGCAGCCCGACGGACAACAGACACAATGAGCAGTTCTTC.

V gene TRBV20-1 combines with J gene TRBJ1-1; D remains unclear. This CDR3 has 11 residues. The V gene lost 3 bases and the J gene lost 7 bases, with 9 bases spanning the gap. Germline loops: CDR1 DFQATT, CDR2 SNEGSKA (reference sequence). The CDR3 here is CSASLAFEAFF. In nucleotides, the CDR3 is TGCAGTGCTAGTTTAGCCTTTGAAGCTTTCTTT.

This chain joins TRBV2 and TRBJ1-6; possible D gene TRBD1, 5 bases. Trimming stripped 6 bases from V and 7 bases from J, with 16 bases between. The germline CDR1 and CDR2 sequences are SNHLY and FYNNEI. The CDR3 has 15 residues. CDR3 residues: CASSTTGLQNSPLHF. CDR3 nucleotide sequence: TGTGCCAGCAGCACGACGGGACTCCAGAATTCACCCCTCCACTTT.

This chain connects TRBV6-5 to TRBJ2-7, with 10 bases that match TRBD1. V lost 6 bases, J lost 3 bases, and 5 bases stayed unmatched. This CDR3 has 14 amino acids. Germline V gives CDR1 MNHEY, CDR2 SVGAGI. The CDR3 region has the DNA TGTGCCAGCAGAAACCGGGACAGGGGCTACGAGCAGTACTTC. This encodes CASRNRDRGYEQYF.

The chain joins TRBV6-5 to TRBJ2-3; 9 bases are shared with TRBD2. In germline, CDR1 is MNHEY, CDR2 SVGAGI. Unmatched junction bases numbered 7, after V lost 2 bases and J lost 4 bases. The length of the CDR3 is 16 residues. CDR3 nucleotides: TGTGCCAGCAGTTACGTCCAGCGGGGGGCTTCAGATACGCAGTATTTT. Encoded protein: CASSYVQRGASDTQYF.

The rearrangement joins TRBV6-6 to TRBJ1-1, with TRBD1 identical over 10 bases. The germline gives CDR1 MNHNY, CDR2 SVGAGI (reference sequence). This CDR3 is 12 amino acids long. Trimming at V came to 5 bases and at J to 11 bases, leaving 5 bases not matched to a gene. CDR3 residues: CASSIGTGVAFF. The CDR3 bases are TGTGCCAGCAGTATCGGGACAGGGGTGGCTTTCTTT.

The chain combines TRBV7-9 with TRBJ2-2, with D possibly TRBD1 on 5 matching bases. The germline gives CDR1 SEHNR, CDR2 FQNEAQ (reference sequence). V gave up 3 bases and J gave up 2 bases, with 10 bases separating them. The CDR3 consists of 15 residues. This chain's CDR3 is CASSFWQGNTGELFF. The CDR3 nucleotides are TGTGCCAGCAGCTTTTGGCAGGGAAACACCGGGGAGCTGTTTTTT.

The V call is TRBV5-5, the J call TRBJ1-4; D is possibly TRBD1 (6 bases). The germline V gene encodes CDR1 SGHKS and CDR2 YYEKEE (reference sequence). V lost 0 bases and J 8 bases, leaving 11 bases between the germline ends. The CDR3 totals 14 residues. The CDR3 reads CASSLEQGKEKLFF. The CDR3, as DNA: TGTGCCAGCAGCTTGGAACAGGGTAAAGAAAAACTGTTTTTT.

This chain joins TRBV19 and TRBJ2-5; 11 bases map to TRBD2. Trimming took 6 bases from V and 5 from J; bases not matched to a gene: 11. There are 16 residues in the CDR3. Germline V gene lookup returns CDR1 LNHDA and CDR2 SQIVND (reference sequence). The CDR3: CASSNSGGASRETQYF. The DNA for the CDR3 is TGTGCCAGTAGCAATAGCGGGGGGGCCTCCCGCGAGACCCAGTACTTC.

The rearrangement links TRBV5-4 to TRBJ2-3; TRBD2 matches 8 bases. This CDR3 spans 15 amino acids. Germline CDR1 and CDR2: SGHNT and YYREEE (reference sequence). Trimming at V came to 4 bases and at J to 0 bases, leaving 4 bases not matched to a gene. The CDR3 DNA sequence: TGTGCCAGCAGCAGCGGGGGACCAAGCACAGATACGCAGTATTTT. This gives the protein CASSSGGPSTDTQYF.